What follows are 12 T cell receptor beta chains derived from one specimen sequenced in a study of T cell responses to AZD1222 COVID-19 vaccine. Some clones are missing from TCRdb's copy, which holds only in-frame ones; the method was immunoSEQ multiplex PCR. This table holds about 160,000 clones, more than 85% found once. The specimen was peripheral blood, collected 28 days after the second AZD1222 dose. The origin of the receptors is an adult who received the AZD1222 COVID-19 vaccine.

This clone came up once. V usage is TRBV11-2 and J usage is TRBJ2-1, with 7 bases fitting TRBD2. The germline CDR1 and CDR2 sequences are SGHAT and FQNNGV. V shed 5 bases and J 9 bases; nucleotides not matched to a gene: 7. The CDR3 has 13 amino acids. The CDR3 sequence is CASSLGGSTEQFF. The CDR3 region has the DNA TGTGCCAGCAGCCTGGGGGGGAGCACTGAGCAGTTCTTC. Combining the CDR3 with reference TRBV11-2 and TRBJ2-1 gives the whole variable domain EAGVAQSPRYKIIEKRQSVAFWCNPISGHATLYWYQQILGQGPKLLIQFQNNGVVDDSQLPKDRFSAERLKGVDSTLKIQPAKLEDSAVYLCASSLGGSTEQFFGPGTRLTVL.

The rearrangement links TRBV28 to TRBJ1-2, with TRBD1 matching over 9 bases. Per the germline V gene, CDR1 is MDHEN and CDR2 is SYDVKM. V trimming: 5 bases; J trimming: 5 bases; junction bases outside the gene matches: 12. There are 16 residues in the CDR3. CDR3: CASSPDLSGTGYGYTF. The CDR3 DNA is TGTGCCAGCAGTCCAGATTTAAGCGGGACAGGGTATGGCTACACCTTC.

This chain links TRBV11-2 with TRBJ2-1, with 9 bases matching TRBD2. The CDR3 totals 17 residues. V lost 5 bases, J lost 0 bases, and 8 bases stayed unmatched. CDR1 and CDR2 (germline): SGHAT, FQNNGV. CDR3 sequence: CASSLGLSGSSYNEQFF. As DNA, the CDR3 is TGTGCCAGCAGCCTGGGGCTTAGCGGGAGCTCCTACAATGAGCAGTTCTTC.

This chain joins TRBV2 and TRBJ1-6; possible D gene TRBD1, 6 bases. V dropped 8 bases and J dropped 10 bases, with 21 bases sitting between them. This CDR3 spans 15 amino acids. The V gene's germline CDR1 is SNHLY and CDR2 FYNNEI. The CDR3 DNA reads TGTGCCAGCTACATCTCCGGGACACAACACTCACCCCTCCACTTT. It yields the protein CASYISGTQHSPLHF.

The chain has TRBV11-2 and TRBJ1-2; no reliable D call. CDR1 and CDR2 (germline): SGHAT, FQNNGV. CDR3 length equals 15 residues. V was pared by 0 bases and J by 6 bases, with 14 bases between. The CDR3 nucleotides read TGTGCCAGCAGCTTAGATCTGGGTCTAAAGCATGGCTACACCTTC. This translates into CASSLDLGLKHGYTF.

V and J are TRBV12-5 and TRBJ1-5; D is perhaps TRBD1 (6 bases). The CDR3 is made up of 14 amino acids. Trimming cost V 7 bases and J 11 bases, with 21 bases left between them. Germline V gene sequence: CDR1 LGHNT, CDR2 FRNRAP. CDR3 protein: CASAPSGEGSAQHF. CDR3 in DNA: TGTGCTAGTGCTCCTTCAGGGGAAGGATCAGCCCAGCATTTT. Looking up the rest from reference TRBV12-5 and TRBJ1-5 gives the full variable domain: DARVTQTPRHKVTEMGQEVTMRCQPILGHNTVFWYRQTMMQGLELLAYFRNRAPLDDSGMPKDRFSAEMPDATLATLKIQPSEPRDSAVYFCASAPSGEGSAQHFGDGTRLSIL.

The gene calls are TRBV18 and TRBJ1-2; TRBD1 aligns across 8 bases. Unmatched junction bases numbered 8, after V lost 6 bases and J lost 8 bases. CDR1 is KGHSH and CDR2 is LQKENI in the germline V gene. The CDR3 sequence is 13 residues long. Written as DNA, the CDR3 is TGTGCCAGCTCGCCCAGGGGGCTGAAGGGCTACACCTTC. As protein: CASSPRGLKGYTF. The full variable domain, completed using reference TRBV18 and TRBJ1-2, is NAGVMQNPRHLVRRRGQEARLRCSPMKGHSHVYWYRQLPEEGLKFMVYLQKENIIDESGMPKERFSAEFPKEGPSILRIQQVVRGDSAAYFCASSPRGLKGYTFGSGTRLTVV.

In nucleotides, the CDR3 is TGCGCCAGCAGCCAAGAGCGCCTAGCGGGAGGCTACGAGCAGTACTTC. This translates into CASSQERLAGGYEQYF. The chain links TRBV4-1 to TRBJ2-7, with 11 bases lining up with TRBD2. Germline CDR1 MGHRA, CDR2 YSYEKL. Losses at the gene ends were 0 bases for V and 3 bases for J; bases not matched to a gene: 4. This CDR3 spans 16 amino acids.

The rearrangement links TRBV18 to TRBJ2-6; TRBD1 agrees at 8 bases. The length of the CDR3 is 17 residues. The junction had 7 bases not matched to a gene; V was cut back by 6 bases and J by 0 bases. From germline, CDR1 is KGHSH and CDR2 LQKENI. CDR3 residues: CASSRQGLFSGANVLTF. In nucleotides, the CDR3 is TGTGCCAGCTCCAGACAGGGGCTTTTCTCTGGGGCCAACGTCCTGACTTTC.

A single count supports this clone. The gene calls are TRBV12-3 or TRBV12-4 and TRBJ2-3; D remains unclear. The length of the CDR3 is 11 residues. V was trimmed by 4 bases and J by 9 bases, leaving 8 bases between them. CDR3 DNA sequence: TGTGCCAGCAGTTCCGGGTTAACGCAGTATTTT. Protein sequence: CASSSGLTQYF.

In DNA form, the CDR3 reads TGCAGCGTGGCGGGGACTAGCGCCCAAGAGACCCAGTACTTC. This gives the protein CSVAGTSAQETQYF. The rearrangement links TRBV29-1 to TRBJ2-5; TRBD2 matches 10 bases. The germline V gene has CDR1 SQVTM and CDR2 ANQGSEA. V trimming: 6 bases; J trimming: 1 base; junction bases outside the gene matches: 5. This CDR3 spans 14 amino acids. Full variable domain (rest looked up from reference TRBV29-1 and TRBJ2-5): SAVISQKPSRDICQRGTSLTIQCQVDSQVTMMFWYRQQPGQSLTLIATANQGSEATYESGFVIDKFPISRPNLTFSTLTVSNMSPEDSSIYLCSVAGTSAQETQYFGPGTRLLVL.

The genes are TRBV11-3 and TRBJ2-7, with D possibly matching TRBD1 (6 bases). The germline CDR1 and CDR2 sequences are SGHNT and YENEEA. The CDR3 covers 12 residues. V shed 6 bases and J shed 4 bases, with 10 bases lying between them. The CDR3 loop is CASSPGQYEQYF. CDR3 coding DNA: TGTGCCAGCAGTCCCGGACAGTACGAGCAGTACTTC.